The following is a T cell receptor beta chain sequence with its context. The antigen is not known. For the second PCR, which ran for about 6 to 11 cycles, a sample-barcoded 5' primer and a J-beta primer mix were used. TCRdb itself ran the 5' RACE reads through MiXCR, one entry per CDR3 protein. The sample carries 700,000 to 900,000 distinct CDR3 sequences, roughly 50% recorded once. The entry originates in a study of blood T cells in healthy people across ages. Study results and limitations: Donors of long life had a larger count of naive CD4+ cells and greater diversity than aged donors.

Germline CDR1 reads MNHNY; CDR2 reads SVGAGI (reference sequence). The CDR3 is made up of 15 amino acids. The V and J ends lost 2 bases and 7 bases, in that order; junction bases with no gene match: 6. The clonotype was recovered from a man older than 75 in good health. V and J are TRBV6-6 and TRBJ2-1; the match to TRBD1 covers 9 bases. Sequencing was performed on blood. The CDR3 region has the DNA TGTGCCAGCAGTTACCCCCGGGACAGGGAAAATGAGCAGTTCTTC. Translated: CASSYPRDRENEQFF.